Shown below are 4 T cell receptor beta chains from a single sample sequenced in a study of tissue T cells after allogeneic stem cell transplantation. The time point is: mouse harvest day 14 after allogeneic transplant. Each mouse received 10^7 T-cell-depleted marrow cells plus 10^6 splenic CD5+ T cells by tail vein. TCRdb's copy holds only in-frame clones and misses some; the assay was immunoSEQ multiplex PCR. This sample yields more than 1,000 clones, of which around 45% are seen a single time; 25% belongs to the top ten. The source material was gut tissue. All receptors come from a female BALB/c mouse given C57BL/6 T cells with graft-versus-host disease after an allogeneic hematopoietic cell transplant.

Of note for this clone: Gene and germline names: mouse. The read stops 1 residue short of the end of the CDR3; the missing end is completed from the germline J gene. This chain connects TRBV26 to TRBJ2-2, with 7 bases fitting TRBD2. V shed 5 bases and J 6 bases; nucleotides not matched to a gene: 6. The CDR3 runs 14 residues. The germline CDR1 and CDR2 sequences are KGHPV and FQNQEV (reference sequence). The CDR3 reads CASSSTGPPGQLYF. The part of the CDR3 DNA that was read is TGTGCCAGCAGTTCGACTGGGCCCCCCGGGCAGCTCTAC. Looking up the rest from reference TRBV26 and TRBJ2-2 gives the full variable domain: NSKVIQTPRYLVKGQGQKAKMRCIPEKGHPVVFWYQQNKNNEFKFLINFQNQEVLQQIDMTEKRFSAECPSNSPCSLEIQSSEAGDSALYLCASSSTGPPGQLYFGEGSKLTVL.

Remarks on this clone: Gene and germline names: mouse. The read gets to within 1 residue of the CDR3 end, and the germline J gene fills in the rest. The chain has TRBV31 and TRBJ1-4; D is undetermined. Germline V gene data show CDR1 as GKSSPN and CDR2 as SITVG. This CDR3 comprises 14 residues. V lost 1 base and J 7 bases, leaving 13 bases between the germline ends. CDR3 bases read: TGTGCCTGGAGTCATGGAAGAGGAACCGAAAGATTATTT. It encodes CAWSHGRGTERLF. The CDR3 in its entirety is CAWSHGRGTERLFF.

Comment on this clone: Gene names denote mouse genes. The read halts 1 residue ahead of the CDR3 end, with the missing end drawn from the germline J gene. J is TRBJ1-2 and V is TRBV12-2, with TRBD1 identical over 7 bases. The V gene's germline CDR1 is SGHLS and CDR2 HYDKME. CDR3 length equals 13 residues. The junction had 1 base not matched to a gene; V was cut back by 2 bases and J by 2 bases. The CDR3 bases that were read are TGTGCCAGCTCTCCGGGACAGAACTCCGACTACACC. Translation: CASSPGQNSDYT. The whole CDR3 sequence reads CASSPGQNSDYTF.

This clone was picked up a small number of times. These gene names are mouse names. The sequenced fragment ends 1 residue before the CDR3 boundary, so the rest is inferred from the germline J gene. V usage is TRBV1 and J usage is TRBJ2-7, with 9 positions matching TRBD1. The CDR3 totals 14 residues. CDR1 NSQYPW and CDR2 LRSPGD come from the germline V gene (reference sequence). J gave up 3 bases and V 4 bases, and 4 bases lay outside the gene matches. The DNA read from the CDR3 is TGCACCTGCAGTGTACGACAGGGGGACTATGAACAGTAC. Protein product: CTCSVRQGDYEQY. The CDR3, in full, reads CTCSVRQGDYEQYF.